Each of the 27 T cell receptor beta chains below was sequenced from the same sample in a study of T cells in Graves' hyperthyroidism and ophthalmopathy. TCR beta CDR3 region amplification was performed from RNA transcripts. A set of HTBI primers served as the primers for a first-round RT-PCR of the TCR CDR3. TCRdb redid the calling of the multiplex PCR reads with MiXCR, one entry per CDR3 protein. The table includes hundreds of thousands of distinct CDR3 sequences, 14% detected once. Material for sequencing was blood. The receptors originated from a woman between 35 and 50 years old with Graves' hyperthyroidism.

The table lists this clonotype with many counts. The chain is built from TRBV20-1 and TRBJ1-1; D is undetermined. The CDR3 has 12 amino acids. Germline assignment: CDR1 DFQATT and CDR2 SNEGSKA (reference sequence). The V end lost 3 bases, the J end lost 7 bases, and 12 bases lay between the germline ends. In nucleotides, the CDR3 is TGCAGTGCTAGTGATGAGGTACTTGAAGCTTTCTTT. Its protein is CSASDEVLEAFF.

This clonotype was recorded many times. The chain is built from TRBV5-1 and TRBJ2-2, with D tentatively TRBD1 or TRBD2 (5 bases each). CDR1 and CDR2 from the germline V gene are SGHRS and YFSETQ. The CDR3 covers 17 residues. Trimming took off 4 bases at V and 7 bases at J, with 23 bases between the two ends. The CDR3 DNA reads TGCGCCAGCAGCCTGACTACCGGGACGGAGGTTGGCGGGGAGCTGTTTTTT. Protein sequence: CASSLTTGTEVGGELFF.

This clonotype occurred many times. The J gene is TRBJ2-3, the V gene TRBV5-1; no definite D call. The CDR3 is 13 amino acids. Germline CDR1 is SGHRS and CDR2 is YFSETQ. The V gene lost 0 bases and the J gene lost 4 bases, with 6 bases spanning the gap. In DNA form, the CDR3 reads TGCGCCAGCAGCTTGGCACTACCAGATACGCAGTATTTT. The encoded protein is CASSLALPDTQYF.

This clonotype was observed many times. V is TRBV13 and J is TRBJ2-5; D ambiguous. The germline V and J ends were trimmed by 8 bases and 5 bases, with 9 bases remaining between them. The length of the CDR3 is 11 residues. CDR1 is PRHDT and CDR2 is FYEKMQ in the germline V gene (reference sequence). This chain's CDR3 is CASEARETQYF. The CDR3, as DNA: TGTGCCAGCGAAGCTAGGGAGACCCAGTACTTC. Variable domain in full (rest from reference TRBV13 and TRBJ2-5): AAGVIQSPRHLIKEKRETATLKCYPIPRHDTVYWYQQGPGQDPQFLISFYEKMQSDKGSIPDRFSAQQFSDYHSELNMSSLELGDSALYFCASEARETQYFGPGTRLLVL.

The V gene is TRBV6-9, the J gene TRBJ2-7, with TRBD2 matching 12 bases. The length of the CDR3 is 15 residues. The germline gives CDR1 MNHGY, CDR2 SVAAGI. With 4 bases clipped from V and 7 bases from J, the junction kept 8 bases outside the gene matches. CDR3 in amino acids: CASSLASGGGVEQYF. In nucleotides, the CDR3 is TGTGCCAGCAGTTTAGCTAGCGGGGGGGGAGTGGAGCAGTACTTC.

V usage is TRBV19 and J usage is TRBJ2-2; a weak D match, TRBD2 (6 bases). The CDR3 sequence is 14 residues long. Germline V gene lookup returns CDR1 LNHDA and CDR2 SQIVND (reference sequence). V dropped 7 bases and J dropped 5 bases, with 14 bases sitting between them. The CDR3 coding sequence is TGTGCCAGTATAGGACCCGGAGGGACCGGGGAGCTGTTTTTT. It specifies CASIGPGGTGELFF.

This clonotype was counted at least ten times. The chain is built from TRBV28 and TRBJ2-2; TRBD1 matches at 7 bases. The CDR3 has 14 residues. J was trimmed by 4 bases and V by 6 bases; bases with no gene match: 5. Germline CDR1 is MDHEN and CDR2 is SYDVKM. The DNA of the CDR3 is TGTGCCAGCAGGGTACAGGGGCGCACCGGGGAGCTGTTTTTT. Translating it yields CASRVQGRTGELFF.

V gene TRBV20-1 combines with J gene TRBJ2-4; D may be TRBD2 (5 bases). In germline, CDR1 is DFQATT, CDR2 SNEGSKA (reference sequence). The CDR3 is 13 residues long. Trimming stripped 5 bases from V and 0 bases from J, with 8 bases between. The CDR3 sequence: CSAPGSAKNIQYF. The CDR3 DNA reads as TGCAGTGCTCCGGGGTCAGCCAAAAACATTCAGTACTTC.

As regards this clonotype: This may come from a read error, since a much larger clone is one base off. This rearrangement joins TRBV12-3 or TRBV12-4 to TRBJ2-6, with D possibly being TRBD1 (5 bases). V was shortened by 5 bases and J by 2 bases, with 16 bases between the two germline ends. This CDR3 spans 17 amino acids. As DNA, the CDR3 is TGTGCCAGCAGTCCCTGGACATCGAGCCCTGGGGCCAACGTCCTGACTTTC. Protein sequence: CASSPWTSSPGANVLTF.

This clonotype has at least ten counts. V is TRBV6-1 and J is TRBJ2-7; TRBD2 aligns across 14 bases. CDR3 length: 16 amino acids. V trimming: 6 bases; J trimming: 7 bases; junction bases outside the gene matches: 11. Germline values: CDR1 MNHNS, CDR2 SASEGT. CDR3 sequence: CASRDYGTSGSREQYF. The DNA of the CDR3 is TGTGCCAGCAGAGACTACGGGACTAGCGGGAGTCGAGAGCAGTACTTC.

This clonotype was found many times. The CDR3: CASSHREGYTF. CDR3 bases: TGTGCCAGCAGCCACAGGGAAGGCTACACCTTC. This chain connects TRBV3-1 to TRBJ1-2; D perhaps matches TRBD1 (5 bases). This CDR3 has 11 amino acids. CDR1 and CDR2 from the germline V gene are LGHDT and YNNKEL (reference sequence). V lost 3 bases, J lost 8 bases, and 7 bases lay in between.

This clonotype was detected ten times or more. The chain uses TRBV7-2 and TRBJ2-5, with 9 bases aligning to TRBD1. Trimming at V came to 4 bases and at J to 5 bases, leaving 5 bases not matched to a gene. CDR1 SGHTA and CDR2 FQGNSA come from the germline V gene. The CDR3 runs to 14 residues. This CDR3 is CASSSDRGLETQYF. CDR3 sequence (DNA): TGTGCCAGCAGCTCAGACAGGGGGTTGGAGACCCAGTACTTC.

This chain joins TRBV19 and TRBJ2-4; 12 positions agree with TRBD2. Losses at the gene ends were 6 bases for V and 7 bases for J; bases not matched to a gene: 10. From germline, CDR1 is LNHDA and CDR2 SQIVND (reference sequence). This CDR3 contains 16 residues. For the CDR3, the DNA is TGTGCCAGTAGGCGGACTAGCGGGATCACCGGGAACATTCAGTACTTC. It specifies CASRRTSGITGNIQYF.

This clonotype was found many times. The V call is TRBV5-5, the J call TRBJ2-1; 9 nucleotides line up with TRBD1. CDR1 and CDR2 from the germline V gene are SGHKS and YYEKEE (reference sequence). Unmatched junction bases numbered 12, after V lost 4 bases and J lost 4 bases. This CDR3 has 17 amino acids. The DNA for the CDR3 is TGTGCCAGCAGCCACAAACCGGGACAGGGACCTTACAATGAGCAGTTCTTC. Encoded protein: CASSHKPGQGPYNEQFF.

The genes are TRBV27 and TRBJ2-2; D is tentatively TRBD1 or TRBD2 (5 bases each). V was shortened by 6 bases and J by 4 bases, with 18 bases between the two germline ends. This CDR3 is 16 amino acids long. The germline V gene has CDR1 MNHEY and CDR2 SMNVEV (reference sequence). CDR3: CASSPLRGDGTGELFF. The CDR3 DNA reads as TGTGCCAGCAGCCCCCTACGAGGGGATGGCACCGGGGAGCTGTTTTTT.

In the case of this clonotype: One end of the junction is discordant with germline, which a read error may explain. The chain links TRBV5-1 to TRBJ1-1; TRBD1 aligns across 8 bases. The CDR3 runs to 15 residues. CDR1 SGHRS and CDR2 YFSETQ come from the germline V gene. The DNA for the CDR3 is TGCGCCAGCAGCTTGGAAAGACAGGGGAACACTGAAGCTTCCTTT. This translates into CASSLERQGNTEASF.

This clonotype has a handful of counts. The chain carries TRBV29-1 and TRBJ2-7; D is tentatively TRBD1 or TRBD2 (5 bases each). This CDR3 region has 14 residues. Germline V gives CDR1 SQVTM, CDR2 ANQGSEA. Trimming left V 3 bases short and J 2 bases short, with 14 bases between. DNA of the CDR3: TGCAGCGTTGAGTTTTCGGGGACGCCCTACGAGCAGTACTTC. Translation gives CSVEFSGTPYEQYF.

This clonotype occurred many times. J is TRBJ1-5 and V is TRBV2; 10 bases are a match to TRBD1. CDR1 is SNHLY, CDR2 FYNNEI, per germline. The CDR3 runs to 16 residues. Trimming cost V 3 bases and J 6 bases; bases outside gene matches: 8. The CDR3: CASSDKTGGYSQPQHF. The CDR3 nucleotides read TGTGCCAGCAGTGACAAGACAGGGGGCTATAGTCAGCCCCAGCATTTT.

This clonotype was detected ten times or more. The chain is built from TRBV20-1 and TRBJ2-7; perhaps D is TRBD1 or TRBD2 (5 bases each). Deletions cut 6 bases from V and 6 bases from J, with 15 bases between. The germline V gene encodes CDR1 DFQATT and CDR2 SNEGSKA (reference sequence). CDR3 length: 12 residues. The CDR3, as DNA: TGCAGTGCGCCCCGGGGTGGGGGCGAGCAGTACTTC. This encodes CSAPRGGGEQYF.

This clonotype was seen a few times. V and J are TRBV6-1 and TRBJ1-3; tentatively, D is TRBD1 (5 bases). V was trimmed by 3 bases and J by 0 bases, leaving 12 bases between them. Germline CDR1 MNHNS, CDR2 SASEGT. CDR3 length: 16 amino acids. The CDR3 sequence is CASSDGHPDSGNTIYF. The CDR3 bases are TGTGCCAGCAGTGACGGACACCCGGACTCTGGAAACACCATATATTTT.

This clonotype was recorded at least ten times. This sequence joins TRBV25-1 and TRBJ2-1, with 10 bases fitting TRBD2. The germline V gene has CDR1 MGHDK and CDR2 SYGVNS. V shed 1 base, J shed 9 bases, and the junction held 9 bases outside the gene matches. This CDR3 contains 16 residues. The CDR3 sequence: CASSELGLAGEPEQFF. The CDR3, as DNA: TGTGCCAGCAGTGAATTAGGGCTAGCGGGAGAACCTGAGCAGTTCTTC.

The J gene is TRBJ2-1, the V gene TRBV9; the match to TRBD2 covers 9 bases. The CDR3 length is 17 residues. Losses at the gene ends were 4 bases for V and 3 bases for J; bases not matched to a gene: 11. The germline CDR1 and CDR2 sequences are SGDLS and YYNGEE. In DNA form, the CDR3 reads TGTGCCAGCAGCATAGAGAAAGGCGGGAGGGACTACAATGAGCAGTTCTTC. Translating gives CASSIEKGGRDYNEQFF.

At least ten counts were recorded for this clonotype. The CDR3 is CSVVGGPEQFF. The CDR3 DNA is TGCAGCGTGGTGGGTGGGCCTGAGCAGTTCTTC. The chain uses TRBV29-1 and TRBJ2-1, with D uncertain. CDR1 and CDR2 from the germline V gene are SQVTM and ANQGSEA. The CDR3 spans 11 residues. V was clipped by 6 bases and J by 9 bases, with 12 bases between them.

Many counts were recorded for this clonotype. This sequence joins TRBV28 and TRBJ2-7; TRBD1 aligns across 8 bases. V shed 6 bases, J shed 7 bases, and the junction held 11 bases outside the gene matches. From germline, CDR1 is MDHEN and CDR2 SYDVKM. There are 14 residues in the CDR3. Written as DNA, the CDR3 is TGTGCCAGCAGGGGGCAGGGGGCGCTGGGTGAGCAGTACTTC. Translated, it gives CASRGQGALGEQYF.

This clonotype has a count of ten or more. This rearrangement joins TRBV28 to TRBJ1-2, with D maybe TRBD1 (6 bases). V dropped 3 bases and J dropped 4 bases, with 12 bases sitting between them. The CDR3 runs 14 residues. The germline V gene has CDR1 MDHEN and CDR2 SYDVKM. The CDR3 is CASSLDSLGYGYTF. The CDR3 nucleotides are TGTGCCAGCAGTTTGGACAGTTTAGGCTATGGCTACACCTTC.

This clonotype was observed a handful of times. V is TRBV4-2 and J is TRBJ2-5; TRBD2 might be the D (6 bases). The CDR3 consists of 15 residues. Trimming removed 4 bases from V and 2 bases from J, with 14 bases in between. Germline CDR1 LGHNA, CDR2 YNFKEQ. The DNA for the CDR3 is TGTGCCAGCAGCCCTCGGGGTAGCGGACAAGAGACCCAGTACTTC. Protein product: CASSPRGSGQETQYF.

This clonotype appeared a few times. The chain employs TRBV12-3 or TRBV12-4 and TRBJ1-3; perhaps TRBD1 as D (6 bases). There are 16 residues in the CDR3. V was clipped by 5 bases and J by 4 bases, with 18 bases between them. CDR3 nucleotides: TGTGCCAGCAGTACCGGGACATTGTCTGCCGGAAACACCATATATTTT. It translates to CASSTGTLSAGNTIYF.